The entry below gives a single T cell receptor (beta chain) sequence along with its context. The target antigen is unknown. This may be a read error: a much more frequent sequence differs by one nucleotide. The sample is drawn from a study of blood T cells in healthy people across ages. Study outcomes and limitations: Investigators treated diversity estimates from one million T cells as underestimates. Naive and antigen-experienced cells could not be conclusively compared, given unsorted PBMCs.

Alongside a J-beta primer mix, a sample-barcoded 5' primer served in a second PCR lasting roughly 7 to 12 cycles. Tags on each cDNA molecule came from a template-switch adaptor with 12 random nucleotides. TCRdb re-called the 5' RACE reads with MiXCR, one entry per CDR3 protein. There are under 800,000 distinct CDR3 sequences in the sample; about 42% occur only once, and 20% to 25% lies in the top ten. Germline values: CDR1 SGHRS, CDR2 YFSETQ. The CDR3 length is 16 residues. Each donor had around 11 milliliters of peripheral blood drawn. V usage is TRBV5-1 and J usage is TRBJ2-1, with a possible D match to TRBD2 (6 bases). Sequencing was done on a sample of blood. The origin of this receptor is an older woman in good health. The CDR3, as DNA: TGCGCCAGCAGCTTGGGACCGCGGGGTACCTACAATGGGCAGTTCTTC. Translating it yields CASSLGPRGTYNGQFF.